The TCR beta chain under discussion was sequenced for a study of human T cells and chemical hapten exposure. As to time point: pre-sensitization, week 0. Treatment indicated: therapeutic diphenylcyclopropenone sensitization with weekly scalp DPC. From the RACE reads, TCRdb called clonotypes with MiXCR, one entry per CDR3 protein. The sample carries roughly 38,000 distinct CDR3 sequences, approximately 7.6% recorded once. Germline V gene data show CDR1 as DFQATT and CDR2 as SNEGSKA (reference sequence). V lost 4 bases and J 6 bases, leaving 10 bases between the germline ends. The CDR3 is 11 residues long.

The chain has TRBV20-1 and TRBJ2-7; maybe TRBD1 (5 bases). The source is a woman aged 50 to 60 with alopecia areata. Some clones in this sample may be carry-over from other donors' samples. Specimen: whole blood, collected in connection with sensitization to the hapten diphenylcyclopropenone (DPC). CDR3: CSATDRGEQYF. The CDR3 coding sequence is TGCAGTGCTACCGACAGAGGCGAGCAGTACTTC.